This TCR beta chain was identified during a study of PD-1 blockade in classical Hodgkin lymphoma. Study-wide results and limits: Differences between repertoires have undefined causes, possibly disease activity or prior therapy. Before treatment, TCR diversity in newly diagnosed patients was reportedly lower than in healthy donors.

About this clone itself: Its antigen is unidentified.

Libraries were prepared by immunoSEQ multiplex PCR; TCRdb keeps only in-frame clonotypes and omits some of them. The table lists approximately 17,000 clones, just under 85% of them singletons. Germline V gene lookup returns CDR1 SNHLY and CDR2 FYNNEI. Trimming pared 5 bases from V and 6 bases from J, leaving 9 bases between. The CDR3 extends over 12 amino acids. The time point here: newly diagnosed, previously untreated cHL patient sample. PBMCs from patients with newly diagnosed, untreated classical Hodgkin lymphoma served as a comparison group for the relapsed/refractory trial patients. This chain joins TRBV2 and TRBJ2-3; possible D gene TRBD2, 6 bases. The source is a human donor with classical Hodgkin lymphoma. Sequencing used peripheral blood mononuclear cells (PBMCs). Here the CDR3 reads CASSRDSDTQYF. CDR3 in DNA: TGTGCCAGCAGTAGGGACTCTGATACGCAGTATTTT.